Following are 26 T cell receptor beta chains from one sample sequenced in a study of Japanese encephalitis immunity and Zika vaccine responses. PBMCs were CFSE-labeled and cultured for approximately 6 days with peptide pools at approximately 1 ug/mL each. Unfixed live CD56-CD19-CD16-CD3+CD4+ CFSE-low cells were sorted as proliferating CD4 T cells. TCRdb re-called the 5' RACE reads with MiXCR, one entry per CDR3 protein. The table has over 120 distinct CDR3 sequences, about 5.5% seen once. Material: antigen-activated CD4+ T cells from blood, cultured, obtained during a Zika inactivated vaccine study. These receptor sequences come from an adult woman who received an inactivated Zika virus vaccine.

This clonotype rates as hyperexpanded. V gene TRBV28 combines with J gene TRBJ1-1, with TRBD1 matching 7 bases. The CDR3 totals 15 residues. V was clipped by 10 bases and J by 0 bases; unmatched bases: 11. From germline, CDR1 is MDHEN and CDR2 SYDVKM. The CDR3, as DNA: TGTGCCATCCGCTTACAGGGGTCAGTGAACACTGAAGCTTTCTTT. Its protein is CAIRLQGSVNTEAFF.

This clonotype is hyperexpanded (1% or more) within its sample. The rearrangement links TRBV5-5 to TRBJ1-2; the D is unclear. The CDR3 contains 13 residues. CDR1 is SGHKS, CDR2 YYEKEE, per germline (reference sequence). V was clipped by 2 bases and J by 4 bases, with 9 bases between them. CDR3 in amino acids: CASSFIIGYGYTF. The CDR3 region has the DNA TGTGCCAGCAGCTTCATTATCGGCTATGGCTACACCTTC.

This clonotype appeared a few times. The CDR3 loop reads CSARELVAGGGTQYF. The CDR3 DNA is TGCAGTGCTAGAGAACTTGTGGCAGGGGGAGGGACCCAGTACTTC. The J gene is TRBJ2-5, the V gene TRBV20-1, with D tentatively TRBD1 (7 bases). The CDR3 length is 15 residues. Germline V CDR1 and CDR2: DFQATT, SNEGSKA (reference sequence). Trimming stripped 0 bases from V and 7 bases from J, with 18 bases between.

This clonotype ranks as large. The gene calls are TRBV27 and TRBJ1-4, with 9 bases matching TRBD1. There are 15 residues in the CDR3. After removal of 4 bases from V and 3 bases from J, the junction contained 3 bases not matched to a gene. Germline V gene data show CDR1 as MNHEY and CDR2 as SMNVEV (reference sequence). This CDR3 reads CASSYRGRSNEKLFF. As DNA, the CDR3 is TGTGCCAGCAGTTACAGGGGGCGGTCTAATGAAAAACTGTTTTTT.

This clonotype is categorized as medium-sized. The gene calls are TRBV24-1 and TRBJ2-1, with 15 nucleotides matching TRBD2. CDR1 KGHDR and CDR2 SFDVKD come from the germline V gene. The CDR3 is 16 residues long. The junction had 4 bases not matched to a gene; V was cut back by 2 bases and J by 9 bases. The DNA for the CDR3 is TGTGCCACCAGTGATTCCGGGACTAGCGGGAGGACTGAGCAGTTCTTC. This sequence encodes CATSDSGTSGRTEQFF.

This clonotype is labeled large (0.1 to 1%). The chain couples TRBV3-1 to TRBJ2-1; the D is unclear. This CDR3 is built from 12 residues. Trimming cost V 4 bases and J 11 bases, with 12 bases left between them. The germline V gene encodes CDR1 LGHDT and CDR2 YNNKEL (reference sequence). CDR3 sequence reads: CASSRSTTQQFF. In DNA, the CDR3 is TGTGCCAGCAGCCGGTCGACGACTCAGCAGTTCTTC.

This clonotype is deemed hyperexpanded (1% or more). The chain couples TRBV5-1 to TRBJ2-7, with 10 bases lining up with TRBD1. Unmatched junction bases numbered 5, after V lost 4 bases and J lost 10 bases. CDR3 length: 12 residues. The germline V gene encodes CDR1 SGHRS and CDR2 YFSETQ. In DNA, the CDR3 is TGCGCCAGCAGCCCGGGACAGGGGTCACAGTACTTC. It is translated as CASSPGQGSQYF.

By share, this clonotype ranks as large. This sequence joins TRBV20-1 and TRBJ1-1; 9 bases are a match to TRBD1. J lost 4 bases, V lost 1 base, and 7 bases had no gene match. The CDR3 runs to 15 residues. CDR1 is DFQATT and CDR2 is SNEGSKA in the germline V gene (reference sequence). The CDR3 region is CSARVFDRGATEAFF. In nucleotides, the CDR3 is TGCAGTGCTAGAGTCTTTGACAGGGGGGCCACTGAAGCTTTCTTT.

This clonotype is judged large. This chain links TRBV7-2 with TRBJ1-3, with TRBD1 identical over 9 bases. This CDR3 has 15 residues. Germline V lookup: CDR1 SGHTA, CDR2 FQGNSA. The CDR3: CATRTGDSSGNTIYF. The CDR3 nucleotides are TGTGCTACACGGACAGGGGATAGTAGCGGAAACACCATATATTTT.

This clonotype is large by share. The genes are TRBV25-1 and TRBJ1-4, with a possible D match to TRBD1 (5 bases). V lost 1 base and J 6 bases, leaving 15 bases between the germline ends. Germline CDR1 and CDR2: MGHDK and SYGVNS. CDR3 length: 16 amino acids. This CDR3 is CASSEFGGRGDEKLFF. The CDR3 DNA follows: TGTGCCAGCAGTGAATTCGGGGGTCGGGGGGATGAAAAACTGTTTTTT.

In its sample, this clonotype is large. The chain has TRBV7-8 and TRBJ1-2; TRBD1 might be the D (5 bases). The CDR3 totals 14 residues. Germline V CDR1 and CDR2: SGHVS, FQNEAQ. Trimming stripped 11 bases from V and 7 bases from J, with 23 bases between. The CDR3 sequence: CALGGIAGERGYTF. The CDR3 DNA sequence: TGTGCCCTCGGGGGAATTGCGGGGGAGCGTGGCTACACCTTC.

The chain is built from TRBV15 and TRBJ2-6; possible D gene TRBD2, 6 bases. The germline CDR1 and CDR2 sequences are LNHNV and YYDKDF (reference sequence). Trimming shortened V by 2 bases and J by 6 bases, and 11 bases separated the two germline ends. The CDR3 contains 15 residues. The CDR3 here is CATSRMGLTANVLTF. CDR3 nucleotides: TGTGCCACCAGCAGAATGGGACTGACGGCCAACGTCCTGACTTTC.

This clonotype ranks as large. The chain has TRBV10-3 and TRBJ2-5; possibly TRBD2 for D (6 bases). The germline V gene has CDR1 ENHRY and CDR2 SYGVKD. The CDR3 contains 17 residues. Trimming removed 2 bases at V and 5 bases at J, with 21 bases between. This CDR3 is CAISEPPGLPGGETQYF. In nucleotides, the CDR3 is TGTGCCATCAGTGAGCCCCCGGGACTCCCGGGCGGTGAGACCCAGTACTTC.

In its sample, this clonotype ranks as large (0.1 to 1%). The chain links TRBV7-3 to TRBJ2-1, with D maybe TRBD2 (7 bases). V lost 5 bases to trimming and J lost 0 bases, with 14 bases between them. In germline, CDR1 is SGHTA, CDR2 FQGTGA. The CDR3 runs 16 residues. CDR3 DNA: TGTGCCAGCAGCCCGCAAAGGGGGGGCTCCTACAATGAGCAGTTCTTC. As protein: CASSPQRGGSYNEQFF. The full variable domain, with the rest looked up from reference TRBV7-3 and TRBJ2-1, is GAGVSQTPSNKVTEKGKYVELRCDPISGHTALYWYRQSLGQGPEFLIYFQGTGAADDSGLPNDRFFAVRPEGSVSTLKIQRTERGDSAVYLCASSPQRGGSYNEQFFGPGTRLTVL.

This clonotype is categorized as hyperexpanded (1% or more). The chain employs TRBV2 and TRBJ2-7; the match to TRBD2 covers 8 bases. J lost 5 bases, V lost 7 bases, and 10 bases had no gene match. CDR1 and CDR2 (germline): SNHLY, FYNNEI. This CDR3 is 14 amino acids long. The CDR3 reads CASKPGLVGNEQYF. The CDR3 nucleotides read TGTGCCAGCAAACCGGGACTAGTGGGGAACGAGCAGTACTTC.

This clonotype is hyperexpanded in the sample. The chain links TRBV25-1 to TRBJ1-4; D might be TRBD1 (6 bases). The ends were cut back, 3 bases at V and 8 bases at J, with 16 bases in the middle. CDR1 and CDR2 from the germline V gene are MGHDK and SYGVNS. This CDR3 is 15 amino acids long. CDR3 sequence (DNA): TGTGCCAGCAGTGAGGTGACCCCAGGGGCCGAAAAACTGTTTTTT. It specifies CASSEVTPGAEKLFF.

Within the sample, this clonotype is hyperexpanded. The gene calls are TRBV18 and TRBJ1-1; 7 bases match TRBD1. Germline V lookup: CDR1 KGHSH, CDR2 LQKENI. The CDR3 has 12 residues. The ends lost 5 bases at V and 7 bases at J; junction bases unmatched: 4. The CDR3 region has the DNA TGTGCCAGCTCATACGACAGGGATGAAGCTTTCTTT. Translated: CASSYDRDEAFF.

This clonotype is classed as large. The chain is built from TRBV7-3 and TRBJ2-3, with D maybe TRBD1 (5 bases). Trimming stripped 1 base from V and 11 bases from J, with 19 bases between. Germline V gene lookup returns CDR1 SGHTA and CDR2 FQGTGA. The CDR3 is 15 residues long. For the CDR3, the DNA is TGTGCCAGCAGCTTAATGGCAATTTCACAGGACAAGCAGTATTTT. This translates into CASSLMAISQDKQYF. The full variable domain, in which reference TRBV7-3 and TRBJ2-3 provide the parts outside the CDR3, is GAGVSQTPSNKVTEKGKYVELRCDPISGHTALYWYRQSLGQGPEFLIYFQGTGAADDSGLPNDRFFAVRPEGSVSTLKIQRTERGDSAVYLCASSLMAISQDKQYFGPGTRLTVL.

By share, this clonotype ranks as medium-sized. V usage is TRBV27 and J usage is TRBJ1-6; a possible D gene is TRBD1 (5 bases). CDR1 MNHEY and CDR2 SMNVEV come from the germline V gene (reference sequence). CDR3 length equals 19 residues. Trimming took 0 bases from V and 7 from J, leaving 22 bases between them. This CDR3 reads CASSLSPTLGEGGNSPLHF. The CDR3 DNA sequence: TGTGCCAGCAGTTTATCTCCGACCTTAGGGGAGGGCGGAAATTCACCCCTCCACTTT.

This chain joins TRBV5-1 and TRBJ2-2; tentatively, D is TRBD1 (6 bases). Germline V gene sequence: CDR1 SGHRS, CDR2 YFSETQ. CDR3 length equals 15 residues. The V end lost 2 bases, the J end lost 6 bases, and 14 bases lay between the germline ends. For the CDR3, the DNA is TGCGCCAGCAGCTTTCTAACGGGACACCCCGGGGAGCTGTTTTTT. This encodes CASSFLTGHPGELFF.

This clonotype was counted a few times. The CDR3 coding sequence is TGTGCCAGCAGTTACCAAGAGACCTACGAGCAGTACTTC. Translated: CASSYQETYEQYF. The chain uses TRBV6-5 and TRBJ2-7, with D unresolved. The CDR3 is 13 amino acids. Trimming pared 2 bases from V and 2 bases from J, leaving 7 bases between. Germline V lookup: CDR1 MNHEY, CDR2 SVGAGI.

Within the sample, this clonotype is large. The V and J genes are TRBV3-1 and TRBJ1-1; possible D gene TRBD1, 6 bases. The CDR3 runs 14 residues. V lost 3 bases, J lost 5 bases, and 13 bases lay in between. Germline V CDR1 and CDR2: LGHDT, YNNKEL (reference sequence). The CDR3 DNA reads TGTGCCAGCAGCCACCAACAGGGCCATACTGAAGCTTTCTTT. Translation gives CASSHQQGHTEAFF. Full variable domain (outside the CDR3, taken from reference TRBV3-1 and TRBJ1-1): DTAVSQTPKYLVTQMGNDKSIKCEQNLGHDTMYWYKQDSKKFLKIMFSYNNKELIINETVPNRFSPKSPDKAHLNLHINSLELGDSAVYFCASSHQQGHTEAFFGQGTRLTVV.

This clonotype is categorized as medium-sized. The chain joins TRBV5-1 to TRBJ2-7; D not certain. Germline V gives CDR1 SGHRS, CDR2 YFSETQ. Trimming removed 2 bases from V and 3 bases from J, with 6 bases in between. The CDR3 is made up of 12 amino acids. As DNA, the CDR3 is TGCGCCAGCAGCTTTGGAGACTACGAGCAGTACTTC. As protein: CASSFGDYEQYF.

This clonotype counts as large. The chain joins TRBV12-3 or TRBV12-4 to TRBJ1-5; D is unresolved. This CDR3 has 14 residues. Trimming removed 2 bases at V and 7 bases at J, with 12 bases between. CDR3 DNA sequence: TGTGCCAGCAGTTTAACCTGGAGAGACCAGCCCCAGCATTTT. Its protein is CASSLTWRDQPQHF.

The V and J genes are TRBV12-3 or TRBV12-4 and TRBJ1-1, with 8 positions matching TRBD1. This CDR3 comprises 14 residues. V shed 5 bases and J 4 bases; nucleotides not matched to a gene: 6. The CDR3 nucleotides are TGTGCCAGCAGTGGACAGGGAAGAGTCACTGAAGCTTTCTTT. Its translation: CASSGQGRVTEAFF.

This clonotype rates as large. The gene calls are TRBV20-1 and TRBJ2-2; possible D gene TRBD1, 6 bases. V lost 6 bases and J lost 6, with 11 bases in between. This CDR3 has 12 amino acids. Germline V CDR1 and CDR2: DFQATT, SNEGSKA (reference sequence). The CDR3 sequence is CSARTAAGELFF. CDR3 in DNA: TGCAGTGCGCGGACAGCGGCCGGGGAGCTGTTTTTT.